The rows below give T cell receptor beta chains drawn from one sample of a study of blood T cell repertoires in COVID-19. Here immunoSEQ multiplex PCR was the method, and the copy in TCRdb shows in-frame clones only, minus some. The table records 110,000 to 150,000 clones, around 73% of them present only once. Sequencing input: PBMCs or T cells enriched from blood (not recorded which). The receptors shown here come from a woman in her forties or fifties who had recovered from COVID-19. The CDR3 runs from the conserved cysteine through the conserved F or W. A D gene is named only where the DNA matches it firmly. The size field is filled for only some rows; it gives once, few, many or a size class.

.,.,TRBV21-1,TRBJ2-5,CASSNPDTTEETQYF,TGTGCCAGCAGCAATCCGGACACCACAGAAGAGACCCAGTACTTC
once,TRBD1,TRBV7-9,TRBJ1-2,CASTPLTGNYGYTF,TGTGCCAGCACCCCCTTGACAGGGAACTATGGCTACACCTTC
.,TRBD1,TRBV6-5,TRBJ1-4,CASSPIRDRVEKLFF,TGTGCCAGCAGTCCAATCCGGGACAGGGTTGAAAAACTGTTTTTT
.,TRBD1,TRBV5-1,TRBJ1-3,CASSPGQGGNTIYF,TGCGCCAGCAGCCCAGGACAGGGAGGAAACACCATATATTTT
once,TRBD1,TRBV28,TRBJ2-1,CASIRGQDNEQFF,TGTGCCAGCATCCGGGGACAGGACAATGAGCAGTTCTTC
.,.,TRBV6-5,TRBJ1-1,CASNGKGGDTEAFF,TGTGCCAGCAACGGAAAGGGAGGGGACACTGAAGCTTTCTTT
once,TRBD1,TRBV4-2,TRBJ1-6,CASSQDIGGNSPLHF,TGTGCCAGCAGCCAAGACATAGGGGGCAATTCACCCCTCCACTTT
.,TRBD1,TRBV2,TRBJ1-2,CASSEIRTGRYGYTF,TGTGCCAGCAGTGAAATTCGGACAGGGAGGTATGGCTACACCTTC
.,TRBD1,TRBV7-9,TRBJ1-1,CASSLRTGGEAFF,TGTGCCAGCAGCCTCCGGACAGGGGGTGAGGCTTTCTTT
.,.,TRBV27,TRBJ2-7,CASGYGATYEQYF,TGTGCCAGTGGTTATGGGGCTACCTACGAGCAGTACTTC
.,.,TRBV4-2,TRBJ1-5,CASSQVGGDDHQPQHF,TGTGCCAGCAGCCAAGTGGGGGGGGATGACCATCAGCCCCAGCATTTT
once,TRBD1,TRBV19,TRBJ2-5,CASTPDRGRETQYF,TGTGCCAGTACCCCCGACAGGGGGCGAGAGACCCAGTACTTC
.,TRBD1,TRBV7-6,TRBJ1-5,CASSFEGARQPQHF,TGTGCCAGCAGCTTCGAGGGGGCGAGGCAGCCCCAGCATTTT
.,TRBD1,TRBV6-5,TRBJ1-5,CASRSLQGIQPQHF,TGTGCCAGCAGATCTTTACAGGGGATCCAGCCCCAGCATTTT
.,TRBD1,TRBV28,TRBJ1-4,CASSPTGGGEKLFF,TGTGCCAGCAGTCCGACAGGGGGTGGTGAAAAACTGTTTTTT
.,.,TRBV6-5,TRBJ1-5,CAAEDNQPQHF,TGTGCCGCGGAGGACAATCAGCCCCAGCATTTT
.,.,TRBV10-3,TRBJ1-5,CAISDYGTGQPQHF,TGTGCCATCAGTGATTACGGAACGGGTCAGCCCCAGCATTTT
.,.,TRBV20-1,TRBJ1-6,CSASSGSQAYNSPLHF,TGCAGTGCTAGTTCCGGTTCGCAGGCTTATAATTCACCCCTCCACTTT
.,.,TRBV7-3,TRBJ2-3,CASSPQTLTLDTDTQYF,TGTGCCAGCAGCCCCCAGACACTTACCCTGGACACAGATACGCAGTATTTT
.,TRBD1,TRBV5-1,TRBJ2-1,CASSLAGTGADNEQFF,TGCGCCAGCAGCTTGGCCGGGACAGGCGCAGACAATGAGCAGTTCTTC
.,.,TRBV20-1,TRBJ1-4,CGGGLEKLFF,TGTGGGGGGGGGCTTGAAAAACTGTTTTTT
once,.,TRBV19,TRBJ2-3,CASSIVMAHTDTQYF,TGTGCCAGTAGCATCGTTATGGCACACACAGATACGCAGTATTTT
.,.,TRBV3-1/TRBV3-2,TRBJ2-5,CASRRDLQETQYF,TGTGCCAGCAGGAGGGACTTACAAGAGACCCAGTACTTC
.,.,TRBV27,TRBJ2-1,CASSFFPGLNEQFF,TGTGCCAGCAGTTTTTTTCCAGGGCTCAATGAGCAGTTCTTC
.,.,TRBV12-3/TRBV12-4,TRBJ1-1,CASSLAANTEAFF,TGTGCCAGCAGTTTAGCAGCGAACACTGAAGCTTTCTTT
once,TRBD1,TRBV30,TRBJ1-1,CAWSKGQGLEAFF,TGTGCCTGGAGTAAGGGACAGGGGCTTGAAGCTTTCTTT
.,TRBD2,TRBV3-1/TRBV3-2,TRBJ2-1,CASLGAGGYNEQFF,TGTGCCAGCCTTGGGGCGGGGGGATACAATGAGCAGTTCTTC
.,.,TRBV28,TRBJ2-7,CASSPTAQVYEQYF,TGTGCCAGCAGCCCGACAGCCCAGGTCTACGAGCAGTACTTC
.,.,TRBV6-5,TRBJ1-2,CASSYGRYGANYGYTF,TGTGCCAGCAGTTATGGGCGTTACGGGGCTAACTATGGCTACACCTTC
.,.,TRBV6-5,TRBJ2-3,CASTWNREGTDTQYF,TGTGCCAGCACGTGGAACAGGGAAGGAACAGATACGCAGTATTTT
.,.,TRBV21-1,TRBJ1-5,CATKQGAHSNQPQHF,TGTGCCACCAAACAGGGGGCTCATAGCAATCAGCCCCAGCATTTT
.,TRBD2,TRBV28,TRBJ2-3,CASTGLAGVSDTQYF,TGTGCCAGCACAGGACTAGCGGGGGTGTCAGATACGCAGTATTTT
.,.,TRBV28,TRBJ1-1,CASGSFATEAFF,TGTGCCAGTGGCTCGTTTGCTACTGAAGCTTTCTTT
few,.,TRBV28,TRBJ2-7,CASTKMDSSYEQYF,TGTGCCAGCACAAAAATGGACAGCTCCTACGAGCAGTACTTC
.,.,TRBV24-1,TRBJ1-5,CATSQGVLNSNQPQHF,TGTGCCACCAGTCAAGGGGTCCTAAATAGCAATCAGCCCCAGCATTTT
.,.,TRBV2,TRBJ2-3,CASNAGQHTDTQYF,TGTGCCAGCAACGCCGGACAGCACACAGATACGCAGTATTTT
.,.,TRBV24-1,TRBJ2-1,CATSDLQPGREPYNEQFF,TGTGCCACCAGTGATTTGCAACCGGGTCGGGAGCCATACAATGAGCAGTTCTTC
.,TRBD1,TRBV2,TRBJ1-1,CASSPTGGAGTEAFF,TGTGCCAGCAGTCCGACAGGGGGCGCGGGCACTGAAGCTTTCTTT
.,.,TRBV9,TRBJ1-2,CASSTGTLYGYTF,TGTGCCAGCAGCACTGGGACACTCTATGGCTACACCTTC
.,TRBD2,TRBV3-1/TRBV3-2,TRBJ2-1,CASSHRGLESHEQFF,TGTGCCAGCAGCCACCGAGGACTAGAGTCCCATGAGCAGTTCTTC
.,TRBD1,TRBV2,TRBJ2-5,CARWTGGETQYF,TGTGCCAGATGGACAGGGGGAGAGACCCAGTACTTC
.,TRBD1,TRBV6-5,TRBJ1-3,CASSATGSSGNTIYF,TGTGCCAGCAGCGCGACAGGGAGCTCTGGAAACACCATATATTTT
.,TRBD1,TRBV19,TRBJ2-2,CASSKGQARPNTGELFF,TGTGCCAGTAGTAAGGGACAGGCAAGGCCTAACACCGGGGAGCTGTTTTTT
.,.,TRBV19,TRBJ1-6,CASSKESQPLHF,TGTGCCAGTAGTAAGGAGTCCCAACCACTCCACTTT
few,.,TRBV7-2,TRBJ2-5,CASSLSLGETQYF,TGTGCCAGCAGCTTATCCCTAGGAGAGACCCAGTACTTC
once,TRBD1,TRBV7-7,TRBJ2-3,CASSSTGADTQYF,TGTGCCAGCAGCTCAACAGGGGCTGATACGCAGTATTTT
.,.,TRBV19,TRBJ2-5,CASSSQAGQETQYF,TGTGCCAGTAGTAGTCAGGCCGGCCAAGAGACCCAGTACTTC